This T cell receptor (beta chain) stems from a study of T cells expressing NK-cell markers. This CDR3 comprises 13 residues. Germline loops: CDR1 SEHNR, CDR2 FQNEAQ (reference sequence). Reanalyzing the 5' RACE reads, TCRdb keeps one entry per CDR3 protein, without DNA. The listing contains a few hundred thousand distinct CDR3 sequences. Sequencing was done on a sample of blood T cells: a sorted CD56 or NKG2C T cell subset, CD4+ or CD8+ T cells, or bulk PBMC T cells (not recorded which). The TCR was taken from a woman aged 50 to 60 in good health. The chain recombines TRBV7-9 with TRBJ2-1. The CDR3 reads CASSLAGINEQFF.